This T cell receptor beta chain was found in a study of blood T cell repertoires in COVID-19. About the research overall: Sites across the United States, Italy and Spain contributed samples from acute and convalescent COVID-19. PBMCs, B-cell-depleted T cells, or T cells were the source of the cDNA or gDNA that made up the material.

The junction had 10 bases not matched to a gene; V was cut back by 3 bases and J by 4 bases. The germline CDR1 and CDR2 sequences are MGHRA and YSYEKL. The CDR3 runs 17 residues. Here immunoSEQ multiplex PCR was the method, and the copy in TCRdb shows in-frame clones only, minus some. The table shows fewer than 65,000 clones, with approximately 86% occurring only once. V usage is TRBV4-1 and J usage is TRBJ1-1, with 11 nucleotides matching TRBD1. Sequencing was performed on peripheral blood. The receptor was derived from a man in his fifties or sixties with acute or convalescent COVID-19. CDR3 coding DNA: TGCGCCAGCAGCCAGAGGGACAGGGGGGCTTGGGGCACTGAAGCTTTCTTT. It encodes CASSQRDRGAWGTEAFF.